This passage covers 22 T cell receptor beta chains from one sample sequenced in a study of cytomegalovirus exposure and HLA in healthy donors. Amplification used 60 Vbeta primers and 13 Jbeta primers. The method was immunoSEQ multiplex PCR; TCRdb's version includes in-frame clones alone and lacks a portion of them. The table lists around 44,000 clones. The sequenced material came from PBMCs. These TCRs come from a male donor in good health and CMV-seropositive.

The rearrangement uses TRBV9 and TRBJ2-1; TRBD2 matches 8 bases. CDR3 length: 16 residues. Per germline, CDR1 SGDLS and CDR2 YYNGEE. Trimming at V came to 1 base and at J to 6 bases, leaving 9 bases not matched to a gene. CDR3 DNA: TGTGCCAGCAGCGTAATGTGGGCGGGGGGTTCCAATGAGCAGTTCTTC. The encoded protein is CASSVMWAGGSNEQFF.

The V call is TRBV5-6, the J call TRBJ2-7; D is uncertain. The CDR3 length is 16 residues. The ends were cut back, 0 bases at V and 6 bases at J, with 19 bases in the middle. In germline, CDR1 is SGHDT, CDR2 YYEEEE. The CDR3 loop reads CASSLGPTRNPGEQYF. In DNA form, the CDR3 reads TGTGCCAGCAGCTTGGGGCCTACCCGCAATCCGGGCGAGCAGTACTTC. Looking up the rest from reference TRBV5-6 and TRBJ2-7 gives the full variable domain: DAGVTQSPTHLIKTRGQQVTLRCSPKSGHDTVSWYQQALGQGPQFIFQYYEEEERQRGNFPDRFSGHQFPNYSSELNVNALLLGDSALYLCASSLGPTRNPGEQYFGPGTRLTVT.

The chain combines TRBV6-1 with TRBJ1-5; TRBD1 matches 10 bases. V was pared by 2 bases and J by 5 bases, with 9 bases of the junction left unmatched. Germline assignment: CDR1 MNHNS and CDR2 SASEGT. The CDR3 extends over 17 amino acids. CDR3 sequence reads: CASSELWAGTGDQPQHF. CDR3 in DNA: TGTGCCAGCAGTGAACTTTGGGCAGGGACAGGGGATCAGCCCCAGCATTTT.

V usage is TRBV4-3 and J usage is TRBJ2-2; D possibly corresponds to TRBD2 (5 bases). The CDR3 runs 14 residues. Germline-derived CDR1 and CDR2 are LGHNA and YSLEER. The V end lost 2 bases, the J end lost 6 bases, and 10 bases lay between the germline ends. The CDR3 coding sequence is TGCGCCAGCAGCCAACTCACCGGGGCCGGGGAGCTGTTTTTT. Amino acid sequence: CASSQLTGAGELFF.

The V gene is TRBV2, the J gene TRBJ2-1; 10 bases fit TRBD2. Germline trimming cut 9 bases from V and 8 bases from J; bases unmatched to any gene: 7. CDR1 is SNHLY and CDR2 is FYNNEI in the germline V gene. The CDR3 runs to 13 residues. This CDR3 is CARAGGRFDEQFF. The CDR3 region has the DNA TGTGCCAGAGCGGGGGGGCGATTCGATGAGCAGTTCTTC.

This chain uses TRBV6-1 with TRBJ2-6; possible D gene TRBD1, 5 bases. V was clipped by 6 bases and J by 4 bases, with 10 bases between them. The CDR3 has 14 residues. The germline gives CDR1 MNHNS, CDR2 SASEGT. CDR3 region: CASREQAGANVLTF. The CDR3 nucleotides are TGTGCCAGCAGGGAACAGGCAGGGGCCAACGTCCTGACTTTC.

The chain combines TRBV9 with TRBJ2-1; possibly TRBD1 for D (6 bases). V dropped 0 bases and J dropped 7 bases, with 14 bases sitting between them. Looked up from germline, CDR1 is SGDLS and CDR2 is YYNGEE. The CDR3 consists of 15 residues. Here the CDR3 reads CASSVVSTGTNEQFF. CDR3 sequence (DNA): TGTGCCAGCAGCGTAGTATCAACAGGGACGAATGAGCAGTTCTTC.

The chain recombines TRBV19 with TRBJ2-1, with D maybe TRBD2 (6 bases). Germline V gives CDR1 LNHDA, CDR2 SQIVND (reference sequence). CDR3 length: 14 amino acids. Trimming took 1 base from V and 4 from J, leaving 8 bases between them. CDR3 residues: CASSIAAGYNEQFF. CDR3 nucleotide sequence: TGTGCCAGTAGTATAGCTGCGGGGTACAATGAGCAGTTCTTC.

The gene calls are TRBV18 and TRBJ1-1, with a tentative D call TRBD1 (5 bases). Looked up from germline, CDR1 is KGHSH and CDR2 is LQKENI. This CDR3 has 13 residues. V was cut by 3 bases and J by 3 bases, with 8 bases left in between. The CDR3 protein is CASSPEGDTEAFF. The CDR3 nucleotides are TGTGCCAGCTCACCGGAAGGGGACACTGAAGCTTTCTTT.

The chain uses TRBV13 and TRBJ2-5; 14 bases agree with TRBD2. Per germline, CDR1 PRHDT and CDR2 FYEKMQ (reference sequence). Trimming at V came to 4 bases and at J to 5 bases, leaving 9 bases not matched to a gene. CDR3 length: 17 amino acids. The chain's CDR3 is CASSSFGLAGGPETQYF. As DNA, the CDR3 is TGTGCCAGCAGCTCCTTTGGACTAGCGGGGGGCCCGGAGACCCAGTACTTC.

V gene TRBV7-3 combines with J gene TRBJ2-3, with D unclear. Deletions cut 1 base from V and 3 bases from J, with 11 bases between. Germline CDR1 SGHTA, CDR2 FQGTGA. This CDR3 spans 15 amino acids. CDR3 residues: CASSLNALSTDTQYF. The CDR3 coding sequence is TGTGCCAGCAGCTTAAATGCACTTTCTACAGATACGCAGTATTTT.

The V call is TRBV2, the J call TRBJ2-4; perhaps TRBD2 as D (6 bases). Trimming cost V 6 bases and J 8 bases, with 14 bases left between them. This CDR3 is built from 13 residues. The germline V gene has CDR1 SNHLY and CDR2 FYNNEI. CDR3 bases: TGTGCCAGCAGGTGGAGCGGAGGGGACATTCAGTACTTC. It specifies CASRWSGGDIQYF.

The chain combines TRBV7-9 with TRBJ1-2; weak D call: TRBD1 (6 bases). V lost 5 bases and J lost 3, with 19 bases in between. CDR1 is SEHNR, CDR2 FQNEAQ, per germline (reference sequence). The length of the CDR3 is 16 residues. The DNA of the CDR3 is TGTGCCAGCAGCCGTTTTGGAAGGGAGGGGGACTATGGCTACACCTTC. Residues: CASSRFGREGDYGYTF.

J is TRBJ2-3 and V is TRBV19; 11 bases match TRBD1. Germline V gene data show CDR1 as LNHDA and CDR2 as SQIVND (reference sequence). The ends lost 7 bases at V and 4 bases at J; junction bases unmatched: 7. The CDR3 contains 15 residues. CDR3 nucleotide sequence: TGTGCCAGTACGGACAGGGGGCCAGCCGCAGATACGCAGTATTTT. Protein: CASTDRGPAADTQYF.

This chain uses TRBV30 with TRBJ2-3, with D maybe TRBD2 (6 bases). Trimming removed 2 bases at V and 4 bases at J, with 10 bases between. Germline CDR1 is GTSNPN and CDR2 is SVGIG (reference sequence). This CDR3 comprises 13 residues. CDR3 sequence reads: CAWSSEGPDTQYF. For the CDR3, the DNA is TGTGCCTGGAGTTCGGAGGGTCCAGATACGCAGTATTTT.

The chain is built from TRBV4-2 and TRBJ2-7, with TRBD2 matching over 11 bases. V lost 0 bases to trimming and J lost 0 bases; unmatched junction nucleotides: 7. The CDR3 is 18 residues long. Germline V gene data show CDR1 as LGHNA and CDR2 as YNFKEQ. The CDR3 protein is CASSQDLLAGALSYEQYF. The CDR3 DNA reads TGTGCCAGCAGCCAAGATTTACTAGCGGGGGCACTCTCCTACGAGCAGTACTTC.

The chain couples TRBV4-3 to TRBJ1-6; no reliable D call. Trimming left V 4 bases short and J 6 bases short, with 10 bases between. CDR1 LGHNA and CDR2 YSLEER come from the germline V gene. The CDR3 runs 14 residues. CDR3 residues: CASSPRESNSPLHF. In DNA form, the CDR3 reads TGCGCCAGCAGCCCTCGAGAGAGTAATTCACCCCTCCACTTT.

V gene TRBV4-3 combines with J gene TRBJ1-1; TRBD1 matches 7 bases. The V segment lost 1 base and the J segment 0 bases; nucleotides outside the gene matches: 5. This CDR3 contains 16 residues. Germline V gene data show CDR1 as LGHNA and CDR2 as YSLEER. This chain's CDR3 is CASSQATGRLNTEAFF. CDR3 nucleotides: TGCGCCAGCAGCCAAGCGACAGGGCGGCTGAACACTGAAGCTTTCTTT.

This chain's CDR3 is CASSWDRFSNQPQHF. The CDR3 DNA reads as TGTGCCAGCAGTTGGGACAGGTTTAGCAATCAGCCCCAGCATTTT. V gene TRBV25-1 combines with J gene TRBJ1-5, with 8 bases aligning to TRBD1. The CDR3 covers 15 residues. CDR1 is MGHDK, CDR2 SYGVNS, per germline. The V and J ends lost 5 bases and 0 bases, in that order; junction bases with no gene match: 3.

The chain combines TRBV29-1 with TRBJ1-1; 9 bases are shared with TRBD1. The CDR3 has 13 residues. The germline V gene encodes CDR1 SQVTM and CDR2 ANQGSEA. Losses at the gene ends were 8 bases for V and 8 bases for J; bases not matched to a gene: 12. CDR3 bases: TGCAGCTTCCCCCGGGCGGGGACAGGGGAAGCTTTCTTT. Translating it yields CSFPRAGTGEAFF.

The chain is built from TRBV28 and TRBJ2-1; D perhaps matches TRBD2 (5 bases). The germline V gene encodes CDR1 MDHEN and CDR2 SYDVKM. With 3 bases removed from V and 7 bases from J, the gap between germline ends came to 19 bases. This CDR3 contains 16 residues. This CDR3 reads CASSFGVVAMWNEQFF. The CDR3 bases are TGTGCCAGCAGTTTCGGGGTGGTCGCTATGTGGAATGAGCAGTTCTTC.

The V call is TRBV5-4, the J call TRBJ2-3; TRBD2 aligns across 14 bases. This CDR3 spans 17 amino acids. The ends lost 4 bases at V and 1 base at J; junction bases unmatched: 5. The germline CDR1 and CDR2 sequences are SGHNT and YYREEE (reference sequence). The CDR3 is CASSPGLAGGRTDTQYF. CDR3 sequence (DNA): TGTGCCAGCAGCCCCGGACTAGCGGGGGGCCGCACAGATACGCAGTATTTT.